This T cell receptor (beta chain) appears in the sequencing data of a study of shared clonotypes between healthy human individuals (TCRdb year 2020). About the full investigation: A couple of women and three men aged 18 to 49 years were included in the cohort. To increase sequencing depth and limit assay-specific biases, TCR repertoire library preparation and sequencing were carried out by different laboratories using diverse techniques. The study deeply sequenced blood TCR repertoires of several healthy adults to estimate repertoire size and the extent of clonotype sharing between individuals. Per donor, leukapheresis produced somewhere between about 0.9 and 9.5 billion PBMCs. For each donor, CD4 naive and CD4 memory were each run on three plates, CD8 naive on two plates, and CD8 memory on one plate.

CD8 naive samples were CD45RO-negative cells positively selected for CCR7, giving a CD45RA+CCR7+ population that excluded TemRA cells. The donors were healthy, HIV-negative adults with no recently reported acute infections or vaccinations. All donors were Caucasian adults living in Nashville, Tennessee, USA. Blood was collected by leukapheresis, and PBMCs were isolated by Ficoll-Histopaque density gradient centrifugation and then cryopreserved in liquid nitrogen vapor phase. Analytical flow cytometry was used to check the purity and quantity of every magnetically sorted T cell population. From each sorted fraction, genomic DNA was isolated and quantified by UV absorbance on a Nanodrop 2000c. Using the deep immunoSEQ assay, multiplex PCR amplified TCR CDR3 regions from genomic DNA. Extracted genomic DNA from each cell subset was distributed evenly across all wells of several immunoSEQ 96-well plates, and each plate was treated as a replicate. For sorted subsets, each replicate PCR was loaded with approximately 200 ng genomic DNA, equivalent to some 27,000 T cell genomes. Purified libraries were measured with a Qubit 3.0 fluorometer, size-checked on a Bioanalyzer 2100, and measured again with the KAPA Library Quantification kit. Every immunoSEQ 96-well plate was sequenced on a dedicated single-read 150-cycle Illumina NextSeq 550 flow cell. For the original study's pipeline: Because the immunoSEQ output held only junctional sequences and lacked quality scores, the filtering could not match the filtering applied to full-length reads. To assign V/J genes and CDR3, sequences were annotated using PyIR, a Python wrapper for IgBLAST v1.9, with IMGT germline references. Reads with weak V/J assignments (E-value above 1e-6), missing CDR3, stop codons, out-of-frame junctions, or ambiguous translated residues were removed. V3J clonotypes were defined as sequences sharing an identical inferred V gene, J gene, and CDR3 amino acid sequence. The percentage overlap between two repertoires was calculated by dividing the number of shared unique clonotypes by the size of the smaller repertoire. Repertoire richness was assessed with RTK rarefaction, the Chao1 estimator, and Recon v2.1 estimates of unobserved clonotypes. OLGA was used to compute generation probabilities for all TCRbeta clonotypes that the gDNA method yielded from four donors. TCRdb stores this immuneACCESS table with in-frame sequences only. Part of the clones is absent; in the studies checked, under half of the shortfall reflects unresolved V genes, and no reason is known for the rest. V, J and clone size were drawn from that table, and D and trimming were deduced from the DNA. For this sample the table gives over 800,000 clones, of which 92% were detected only once. In total, the top ten clones hold 20% to 30% of the sample.

On the study overall, not on this receptor specifically: Because the study included a small number of donors, the genetic and exposure-history diversity represented was limited. Naive subsets generally had larger estimated clonotype richness than memory subsets. When several donors were compared, the shared fraction of clonotypes was about 5% for naive CD4, 3.5% for naive CD8, 2.3% for memory CD4, and less than 0.45% for memory CD8. Incomplete sequencing was indicated by rarefaction of sorted-subset datasets, despite the large sequencing depth. Pairwise subsampling led to the expectation that sequencing depth would affect the degree of clonotype sharing among donors. Sampling was restricted to blood, and TCR repertoires in tissues likely differ from the TCR repertoires found in blood. Compared with non-shared clonotypes, the clonotypes found in all four sorted-subset donors had higher generation probabilities.

After removal of 3 bases from V and 6 bases from J, the junction retains 9 bases not matched to a gene. CDR1 and CDR2, per the germline V gene, are SQVTM and ANQGSEA. The CDR3 runs 16 amino acids, cysteine and phenylalanine included. Solely the CDR3 DNA is kept, with 48 bases framed from the first base. Details on this clone: The antigen it recognizes is unknown. No per-base quality is available; no much larger clone lies one base away.

Sequencing used naive CD8+ T cells sorted from blood. The label giving this sample's cell subset or site can be read as: CD45RA+CCR7+. The sequence joins TRBV29-1 to TRBJ1-5; 12 nucleotides in the junction match TRBD1. The receptor's source is a man between 25 and 39 years old in good health. In nucleotides, the sequence is TGCAGCGTTGAGGGGACAGGGGGCTTTGGGCGTCAGCCCCAGCATTTT. It translates as CSVEGTGGFGRQPQHF.